Shown below are 31 T cell receptor beta chains from a single sample sequenced in a study of blood T cell repertoires in COVID-19. Clones were read by immunoSEQ multiplex PCR, and TCRdb kept only the in-frame ones, dropping some. The table has about 170,000 clones, about 84% seen once. The sequenced material came from PBMCs or T cells enriched from blood (not recorded which). The receptors stem from a man between 45 and 60 years old who had recovered from COVID-19.

The chain is built from TRBV19 and TRBJ1-3, with D possibly matching TRBD1 (5 bases). The CDR3 loop spans 15 amino acids. Germline assignment: CDR1 LNHDA and CDR2 SQIVND (reference sequence). V was clipped by 3 bases and J by 0 bases, with 9 bases between them. For the CDR3, the DNA is TGTGCCAGTAGTATCCGGGGGAGCTCTGGAAACACCATATATTTT. Translation: CASSIRGSSGNTIYF. Using reference TRBV19 and TRBJ1-3 for the parts outside the CDR3, the full variable domain is DGGITQSPKYLFRKEGQNVTLSCEQNLNHDAMYWYRQDPGQGLRLIYYSQIVNDFQKGDIAEGYSVSREKKESFPLTVTSAQKNPTAFYLCASSIRGSSGNTIYFGEGSWLTVV.

This chain joins TRBV12-3 or TRBV12-4 and TRBJ1-2, with 7 bases fitting TRBD1. The junction had 7 bases not matched to a gene; V was cut back by 8 bases and J by 10 bases. The CDR3 runs to 11 residues. CDR3 sequence reads: CASSLTGTYTF. CDR3 sequence (DNA): TGTGCCAGCTCGCTGACAGGGACCTACACCTTC.

The chain uses TRBV15 and TRBJ1-5; D is unclear. Germline CDR1 LNHNV, CDR2 YYDKDF (reference sequence). V lost 8 bases to trimming and J lost 2 bases, with 7 bases between them. The length of the CDR3 is 12 residues. CDR3 residues: CATRSGNQPQHF. The CDR3, as DNA: TGTGCCACCCGTAGCGGCAATCAGCCCCAGCATTTT.

The genes are TRBV6-2 or TRBV6-3 and TRBJ2-1, with D tentatively TRBD1 (6 bases). The CDR3 loop spans 15 amino acids. Trimming left V 5 bases short and J 7 bases short, with 18 bases between. The germline gives CDR1 MNHEY, CDR2 SVGEGT. CDR3 protein: CASSRGGQGNNEQFF. The CDR3 DNA follows: TGTGCCAGCAGTCGAGGAGGCCAGGGGAATAATGAGCAGTTCTTC.

This sequence joins TRBV27 and TRBJ2-7, with D possibly TRBD1 on 6 matching bases. Germline CDR1 and CDR2: MNHEY and SMNVEV (reference sequence). With 3 bases removed from V and 2 bases from J, the gap between germline ends came to 8 bases. This CDR3 has 13 amino acids. CDR3 loop: CASSFGTPYEQYF. CDR3 sequence (DNA): TGTGCCAGCAGTTTCGGGACACCCTACGAGCAGTACTTC.

The chain couples TRBV7-9 to TRBJ1-2; 7 bases are a match to TRBD1. V gave up 5 bases and J gave up 4 bases; unmatched junction bases: 16. Per the germline V gene, CDR1 is SEHNR and CDR2 is FQNEAQ (reference sequence). This CDR3 has 17 amino acids. The CDR3 protein is CASSPRDRPLLPYGYTF. In nucleotides, the CDR3 is TGTGCCAGCAGCCCCCGGGACAGACCCCTCCTACCCTATGGCTACACCTTC.

The rearrangement joins TRBV7-2 to TRBJ1-6; a possible D gene is TRBD1 (6 bases). The CDR3 spans 16 residues. From germline, CDR1 is SGHTA and CDR2 FQGNSA. The V end was cut by 1 base, the J end by 9 bases, with 16 bases between. The CDR3 loop reads CASSLEDSRFGSPLHF. The DNA for the CDR3 is TGTGCCAGCAGCTTAGAGGACAGCCGATTCGGTTCACCCCTCCACTTT.

V is TRBV6-2 or TRBV6-3 and J is TRBJ1-4; D unresolved. The CDR3 is 16 amino acids. The ends were cut back, 2 bases at V and 8 bases at J, with 18 bases in the middle. Germline V gene lookup returns CDR1 MNHEY and CDR2 SVGEGT. This chain's CDR3 is CASSYVNPAHSEKLFF. The CDR3 nucleotides read TGTGCCAGCAGTTACGTCAACCCGGCACACAGCGAAAAACTGTTTTTT.

The genes are TRBV5-1 and TRBJ1-1; TRBD1 matches at 8 bases. The V segment lost 4 bases and the J segment 4 bases; nucleotides outside the gene matches: 15. Germline CDR1 reads SGHRS; CDR2 reads YFSETQ. The CDR3 is made up of 17 amino acids. CDR3 nucleotide sequence: TGCGCCAGCAGCCCGGCGGACAGGGTTGCAGGTGGCACTGAAGCTTTCTTT. Protein: CASSPADRVAGGTEAFF.

V is TRBV19 and J is TRBJ1-1, with TRBD1 matching over 8 bases. Germline V gene sequence: CDR1 LNHDA, CDR2 SQIVND (reference sequence). V lost 4 bases to trimming and J lost 5 bases; unmatched junction nucleotides: 9. The CDR3 extends over 15 amino acids. CDR3 sequence reads: CASSTPGQVRTEAFF. The DNA of the CDR3 is TGTGCCAGTAGTACGCCGGGACAGGTGAGGACTGAAGCTTTCTTT.

CDR3 amino acids: CASSRAGAVNYEQYF. In nucleotides, the CDR3 is TGTGCCAGCAGCCGGGCGGGCGCGGTCAACTACGAGCAGTACTTC. The chain combines TRBV7-8 with TRBJ2-7, with D maybe TRBD2 (5 bases). Deletions cut 5 bases from V and 3 bases from J, with 17 bases between. This CDR3 comprises 15 residues. Germline CDR1 reads SGHVS; CDR2 reads FQNEAQ.

The chain uses TRBV29-1 and TRBJ1-2, with 8 nucleotides matching TRBD1. This CDR3 comprises 14 residues. The V gene end was trimmed by 5 bases and the J gene end by 5 bases; junction bases not matched to a gene: 10. The germline V gene encodes CDR1 SQVTM and CDR2 ANQGSEA. The CDR3 spells CSVPPTGGRYGYTF. CDR3 sequence (DNA): TGCAGCGTTCCTCCTACAGGGGGGAGATATGGCTACACCTTC.

As concerns this clone: This CDR3 is also generated by other DNA sequences in the sample. The chain has TRBV12-3 or TRBV12-4 and TRBJ1-5; D is unclear. This CDR3 contains 13 residues. Trimming removed 3 bases at V and 3 bases at J, with 6 bases between. The CDR3 sequence is CASSLGNNQPQHF. Here the CDR3 DNA reads TGTGCCAGCAGTTTGGGCAACAATCAGCCCCAGCATTTT.

The V gene is TRBV19, the J gene TRBJ1-2; D is undetermined. This CDR3 has 12 residues. Germline V gene lookup returns CDR1 LNHDA and CDR2 SQIVND (reference sequence). Trimming pared 4 bases from V and 3 bases from J, leaving 6 bases between. DNA of the CDR3: TGTGCCAGTAGTACCCGGTACTATGGCTACACCTTC. Protein sequence: CASSTRYYGYTF.

The chain links TRBV28 to TRBJ1-5; D ambiguous. The CDR3 sequence is 14 residues long. Germline V gene data show CDR1 as MDHEN and CDR2 as SYDVKM. V lost 6 bases, J lost 7 bases, and 16 bases lay in between. CDR3 residues: CASRPPGAGQPQHF. CDR3 nucleotides: TGTGCCAGCAGGCCGCCGGGAGCGGGGCAGCCCCAGCATTTT.

This sequence joins TRBV18 and TRBJ2-5, with 7 bases fitting TRBD2. CDR3 length equals 14 residues. The germline CDR1 and CDR2 sequences are KGHSH and LQKENI. V dropped 2 bases and J dropped 5; count of bases not matched to a gene: 5. This CDR3 reads CASSPGGGLETQYF. The DNA for the CDR3 is TGTGCCAGCTCACCAGGGGGGGGATTGGAGACCCAGTACTTC.

This chain joins TRBV7-8 and TRBJ2-5, with D tentatively TRBD2 (6 bases). Germline CDR1 SGHVS, CDR2 FQNEAQ. The CDR3 spans 18 residues. V lost 3 bases and J 1 base, leaving 21 bases between the germline ends. DNA of the CDR3: TGTGCCAGCAGCTTGAGGGGCCTGGGACTGATCGTCCAAGAGACCCAGTACTTC. Amino acids: CASSLRGLGLIVQETQYF.

The V call is TRBV28, the J call TRBJ1-3, with TRBD1 as a possible D gene (6 bases). Germline lookup yields CDR1 MDHEN and CDR2 SYDVKM. V lost 7 bases and J lost 0, with 10 bases in between. The CDR3 extends over 14 amino acids. CDR3 residues: CASKGVSSGNTIYF. In DNA form, the CDR3 reads TGTGCCAGCAAGGGGGTAAGCTCTGGAAACACCATATATTTT.

The chain carries TRBV27 and TRBJ1-6, with 9 bases aligning to TRBD1. CDR3 length: 14 amino acids. Germline V lookup: CDR1 MNHEY, CDR2 SMNVEV (reference sequence). V lost 6 bases and J lost 6; bases outside the gene matches: 3. CDR3 DNA sequence: TGTGCCAGCAGCGGGACAGGGCGTAATTCACCCCTCCACTTT. It specifies CASSGTGRNSPLHF.

The rearrangement uses TRBV5-1 and TRBJ2-3, with D hard to call. Germline-derived CDR1 and CDR2 are SGHRS and YFSETQ. Trimming shortened V by 0 bases and J by 5 bases, and 16 bases separated the two germline ends. CDR3 size: 16 residues. CDR3 amino acids: CASSLEFRMAQDTQYF. The CDR3 DNA sequence: TGCGCCAGCAGCTTGGAGTTCAGGATGGCACAAGATACGCAGTATTTT. Full variable domain (remainder filled in from reference TRBV5-1 and TRBJ2-3): KAGVTQTPRYLIKTRGQQVTLSCSPISGHRSVSWYQQTPGQGLQFLFEYFSETQRNKGNFPGRFSGRQFSNSRSEMNVSTLELGDSALYLCASSLEFRMAQDTQYFGPGTRLTVL.

The chain uses TRBV5-1 and TRBJ1-1; D is unclear. V dropped 0 bases and J dropped 11 bases, with 11 bases sitting between them. Germline CDR1 reads SGHRS; CDR2 reads YFSETQ. The CDR3 loop spans 12 amino acids. The CDR3 here is CASSLAGPGAFF. DNA for the CDR3: TGCGCCAGCAGCTTGGCGGGTCCGGGGGCTTTCTTT.

About this clone: The same CDR3 is also encoded by other DNA sequences in this sample. The V call is TRBV3-1 (or the pseudogene TRBV3-2), the J call TRBJ1-2, with 7 bases aligning to TRBD1. With 4 bases clipped from V and 8 bases from J, the junction kept 7 bases outside the gene matches. CDR3 length: 13 amino acids. The germline gives CDR1 LGHDT, CDR2 YNNKEL (reference sequence). CDR3 coding DNA: TGTGCCAGCAGCCCCCGAGACAGGGACGGCTACACCTTC. Its translation is CASSPRDRDGYTF.

This sequence joins TRBV4-1 and TRBJ2-1, with 9 bases matching TRBD1. This CDR3 has 16 amino acids. Germline-derived CDR1 and CDR2 are MGHRA and YSYEKL. The junction had 5 bases not matched to a gene; V was cut back by 3 bases and J by 2 bases. The CDR3 bases are TGCGCCAGCAGCCAGAGCTGGACAGGGGCCTACAATGAGCAGTTCTTC. Protein sequence: CASSQSWTGAYNEQFF.

The chain carries TRBV19 and TRBJ1-1; 7 positions agree with TRBD1. Losses at the gene ends were 6 bases for V and 4 bases for J; bases not matched to a gene: 5. CDR1 is LNHDA and CDR2 is SQIVND in the germline V gene (reference sequence). The CDR3 has 13 residues. The CDR3 here is CASRVQGVTEAFF. The DNA for the CDR3 is TGTGCCAGTAGAGTCCAGGGGGTCACTGAAGCTTTCTTT.

The rearrangement links TRBV7-9 to TRBJ2-6, with D tentatively TRBD1 (6 bases). Germline V gene data show CDR1 as SEHNR and CDR2 as FQNEAQ (reference sequence). This CDR3 is built from 18 residues. The ends were cut back, 2 bases at V and 1 base at J, with 15 bases in the middle. The CDR3 reads CASSLRNREWSGANVLTF. CDR3 coding DNA: TGTGCCAGCAGCTTAAGGAACAGGGAATGGTCTGGGGCCAACGTCCTGACTTTC.

This rearrangement joins TRBV2 to TRBJ1-2; D remains ambiguous. The CDR3 extends over 13 amino acids. V was shortened by 2 bases and J by 1 base, with 5 bases between the two germline ends. Germline values: CDR1 SNHLY, CDR2 FYNNEI. Here the CDR3 reads CASSEQRNYGYTF. The DNA for the CDR3 is TGTGCCAGCAGTGAACAGCGTAACTATGGCTACACCTTC.

The rearrangement uses TRBV6-4 and TRBJ1-1; D gene unclear. The germline CDR1 and CDR2 sequences are MRHNA and SNTAGT. The CDR3 has 17 residues. Trimming took 6 bases from V and 1 from J, leaving 21 bases between them. As DNA, the CDR3 is TGTGCCAGCAGACCCCCGTCGTGGGTCGAGGGGAACACTGAAGCTTTCTTT. Its translation: CASRPPSWVEGNTEAFF.

The chain couples TRBV9 to TRBJ2-1; 10 bases match TRBD1. The germline V gene encodes CDR1 SGDLS and CDR2 YYNGEE. After removal of 4 bases from V and 1 base from J, the junction contained 11 bases not matched to a gene. The CDR3 extends over 18 amino acids. In DNA, the CDR3 is TGTGCCAGCAGCCCCCGCCCTCGGACAGGGGGTTCCTACAATGAGCAGTTCTTC. Translated: CASSPRPRTGGSYNEQFF.

This clone has a single count. The chain links TRBV6-2 or TRBV6-3 to TRBJ2-2; a weak D match, TRBD2 (7 bases). Deletions cut 6 bases from V and 7 bases from J, with 21 bases between. Germline lookup yields CDR1 MNHEY and CDR2 SVGEGT. The CDR3 extends over 16 amino acids. CDR3 loop: CASSPQRGGIFGELFF. In DNA form, the CDR3 reads TGTGCCAGCAGCCCTCAGAGGGGGGGAATTTTCGGGGAGCTGTTTTTT.

V is TRBV4-2 and J is TRBJ1-2, with TRBD1 identical over 9 bases. CDR3 length equals 15 residues. Germline V gives CDR1 LGHNA, CDR2 YNFKEQ. With 1 base clipped from V and 8 bases from J, the junction kept 8 bases outside the gene matches. The chain's CDR3 is CASSQGRQGELGYTF. The CDR3 DNA reads TGTGCCAGCAGCCAAGGGCGACAGGGGGAATTGGGCTACACCTTC.

This clone was seen a single time. The J gene is TRBJ2-7, the V gene TRBV28, with D tentatively TRBD1 (6 bases). Looked up from germline, CDR1 is MDHEN and CDR2 is SYDVKM. Deletions cut 4 bases from V and 0 bases from J, with 13 bases between. The CDR3 has 15 amino acids. CDR3 coding DNA: TGTGCCAGCAGTTCGGACAGACAAGCCTCCTACGAGCAGTACTTC. This gives the protein CASSSDRQASYEQYF.